This TCR beta chain stems from a study of blood T cell repertoires in COVID-19. Study background: Collection of acute and convalescent COVID-19 samples took place in the United States, Italy and Spain. The cDNA or gDNA used as material had been derived from T cells, B-cell-depleted T cells, or PBMCs.

Original methodology: Estimation of nucleated cell counts relied on the amplification of reference gene primers. Some clones are missing from TCRdb's copy, which holds only in-frame ones; the method was immunoSEQ multiplex PCR. The V and J calls and clone size come from that table; D and trimming were worked out from the DNA. In the table there are 150,000 to 200,000 clones, about 86% of which are singletons. Germline CDR1 SGHAT, CDR2 FQNNGV. The CDR3 extends over 13 amino acids. The V gene lost 5 bases and the J gene lost 2 bases, with 10 bases spanning the gap. This clone was counted a few times. The J gene is TRBJ2-7, the V gene TRBV11-2, with a weak D call TRBD1 (6 bases). This receptor was obtained from a human donor with acute or convalescent COVID-19. The donor label of this sample is uncertain. What was sequenced was peripheral blood. CDR3 region: CASSRKGAYEQYF. CDR3 coding DNA: TGTGCCAGCAGCCGTAAGGGGGCCTACGAGCAGTACTTC. Full variable domain (remainder filled in from reference TRBV11-2 and TRBJ2-7): EAGVAQSPRYKIIEKRQSVAFWCNPISGHATLYWYQQILGQGPKLLIQFQNNGVVDDSQLPKDRFSAERLKGVDSTLKIQPAKLEDSAVYLCASSRKGAYEQYFGPGTRLTVT.